This T cell receptor (beta chain) was retrieved from a study of T cell changes during pregnancy in multiple sclerosis. Sequencing used immunoSEQ multiplex PCR; TCRdb keeps in-frame clones, though not all of them. Of about 40,000 clones listed, 90% to 95% are singletons. V lost 4 bases and J 1 base, leaving 13 bases between the germline ends. The germline V gene has CDR1 GTSNPN and CDR2 SVGIG (reference sequence). CDR3 length: 15 residues. This chain joins TRBV30 and TRBJ2-2, with a weak D call TRBD1 (5 bases). The sample in question was peripheral blood, obtained in the third trimester of pregnancy. The receptor was derived from a female donor with multiple sclerosis, enrolled in a pregnancy study. The CDR3 sequence: CAWKVQGWNTGELFF. The CDR3 region has the DNA TGTGCCTGGAAAGTCCAGGGATGGAACACCGGGGAGCTGTTTTTT.